This T cell receptor (beta chain) was recovered during a study of control samples from healthy donors and cancer patients. CDR3 size: 15 residues. Germline CDR1 and CDR2: MNHEY and SVGAGI. The germline V and J ends were trimmed by 8 bases and 0 bases, with 17 bases remaining between them. Assay: immunoSEQ multiplex PCR; the TCRdb copy retains only in-frame clones and omits some. The table shows approximately 160,000 clones, with roughly 92% occurring only once. Material for sequencing was blood. The chain carries TRBV6-5 and TRBJ2-7, with D possibly TRBD2 on 6 matching bases. This receptor was identified in a woman younger than 45 in good health. The CDR3 DNA is TGTGCCAGCGGCCCCCTGGGGGGACCCTCCTACGAGCAGTACTTC. As protein: CASGPLGGPSYEQYF.